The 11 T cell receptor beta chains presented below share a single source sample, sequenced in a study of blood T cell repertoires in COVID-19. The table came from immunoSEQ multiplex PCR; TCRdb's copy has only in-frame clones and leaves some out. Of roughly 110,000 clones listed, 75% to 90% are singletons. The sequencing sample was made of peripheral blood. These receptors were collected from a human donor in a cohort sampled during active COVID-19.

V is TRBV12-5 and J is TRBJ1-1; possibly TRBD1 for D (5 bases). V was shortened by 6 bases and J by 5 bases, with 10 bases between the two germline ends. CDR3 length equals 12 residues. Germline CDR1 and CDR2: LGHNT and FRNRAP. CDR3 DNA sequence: TGTGCTAGTGGCCTTGGGGGGACTGAAGCTTTCTTT. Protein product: CASGLGGTEAFF. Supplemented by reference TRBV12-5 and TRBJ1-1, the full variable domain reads DARVTQTPRHKVTEMGQEVTMRCQPILGHNTVFWYRQTMMQGLELLAYFRNRAPLDDSGMPKDRFSAEMPDATLATLKIQPSEPRDSAVYFCASGLGGTEAFFGQGTRLTVV.

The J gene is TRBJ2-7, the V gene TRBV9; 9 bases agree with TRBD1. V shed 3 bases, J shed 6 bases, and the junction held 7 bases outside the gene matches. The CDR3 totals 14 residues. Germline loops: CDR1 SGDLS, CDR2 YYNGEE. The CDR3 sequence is CASSGGTGRSEQYF. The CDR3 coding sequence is TGTGCCAGCAGCGGCGGGACAGGGCGTTCCGAGCAGTACTTC. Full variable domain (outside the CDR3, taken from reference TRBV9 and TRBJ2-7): DSGVTQTPKHLITATGQRVTLRCSPRSGDLSVYWYQQSLDQGLQFLIQYYNGEERAKGNILERFSAQQFPDLHSELNLSSLELGDSALYFCASSGGTGRSEQYFGPGTRLTVT.

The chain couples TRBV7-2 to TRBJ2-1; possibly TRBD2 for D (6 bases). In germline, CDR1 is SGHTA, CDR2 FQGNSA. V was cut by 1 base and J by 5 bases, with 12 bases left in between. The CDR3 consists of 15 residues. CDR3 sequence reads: CASSLGTIGHNEQFF. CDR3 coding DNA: TGTGCCAGCAGCTTAGGGACTATTGGGCACAATGAGCAGTTCTTC.

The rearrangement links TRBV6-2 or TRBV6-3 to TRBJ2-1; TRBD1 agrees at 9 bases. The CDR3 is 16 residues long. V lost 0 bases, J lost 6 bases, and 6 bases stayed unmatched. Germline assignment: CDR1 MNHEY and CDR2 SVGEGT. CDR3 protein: CASSYSGDRAFNEQFF. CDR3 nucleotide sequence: TGTGCCAGCAGTTACTCGGGGGACAGGGCTTTCAATGAGCAGTTCTTC.

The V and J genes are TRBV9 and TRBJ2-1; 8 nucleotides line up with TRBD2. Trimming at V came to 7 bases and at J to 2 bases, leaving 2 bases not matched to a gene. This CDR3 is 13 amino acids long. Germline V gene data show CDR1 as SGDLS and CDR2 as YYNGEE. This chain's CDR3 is CASGGGPYNEQFF. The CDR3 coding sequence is TGTGCCAGCGGCGGGGGGCCCTACAATGAGCAGTTCTTC.

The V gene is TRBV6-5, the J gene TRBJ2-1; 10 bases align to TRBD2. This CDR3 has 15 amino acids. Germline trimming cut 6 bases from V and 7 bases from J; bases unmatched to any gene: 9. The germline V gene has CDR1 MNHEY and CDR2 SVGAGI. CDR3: CASRITSGVGNEQFF. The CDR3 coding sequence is TGTGCCAGCAGAATAACTAGCGGGGTAGGGAATGAGCAGTTCTTC.

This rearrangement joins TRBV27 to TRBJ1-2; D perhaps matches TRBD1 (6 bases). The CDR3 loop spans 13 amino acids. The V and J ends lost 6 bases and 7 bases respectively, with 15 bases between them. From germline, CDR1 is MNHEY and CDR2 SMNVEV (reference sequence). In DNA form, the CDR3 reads TGTGCCAGCAGCCCGACAGGATCGGGTGGCTACACCTTC. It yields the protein CASSPTGSGGYTF.

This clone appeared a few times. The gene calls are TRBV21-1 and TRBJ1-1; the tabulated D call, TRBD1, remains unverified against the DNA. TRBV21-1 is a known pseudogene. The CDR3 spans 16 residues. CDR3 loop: CASSKARRDMNTEAFF. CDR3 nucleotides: TGTGCCAGCAGCAAAGCGCGAAGGGACATGAACACTGAAGCTTTCTTT.

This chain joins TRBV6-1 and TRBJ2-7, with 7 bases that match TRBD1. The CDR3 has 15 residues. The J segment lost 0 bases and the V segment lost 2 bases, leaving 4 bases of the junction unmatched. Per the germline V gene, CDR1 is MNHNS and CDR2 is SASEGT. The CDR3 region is CASSEIPGGSYEQYF. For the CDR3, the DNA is TGTGCCAGCAGTGAAATCCCAGGGGGCTCCTACGAGCAGTACTTC.

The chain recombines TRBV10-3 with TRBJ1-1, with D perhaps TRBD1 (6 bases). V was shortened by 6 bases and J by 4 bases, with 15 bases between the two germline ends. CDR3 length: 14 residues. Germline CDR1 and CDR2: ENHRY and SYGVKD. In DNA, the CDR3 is TGTGCCATCAGCGACAGGTTTTCGGGCACTGAAGCTTTCTTT. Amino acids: CAISDRFSGTEAFF.

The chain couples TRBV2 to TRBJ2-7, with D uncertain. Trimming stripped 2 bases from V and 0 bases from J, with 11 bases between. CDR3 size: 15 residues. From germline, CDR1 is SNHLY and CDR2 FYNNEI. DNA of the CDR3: TGTGCCAGCAGTGAATTGTGGGCCGGCTCCTACGAGCAGTACTTC. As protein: CASSELWAGSYEQYF.